This is a list of T cell receptor beta chains from one sample in a study of blood T cells in healthy people across ages. A single record per CDR3 protein comes from TCRdb applying MiXCR to the 5' RACE reads. Here the sample spans 890,000 or so distinct CDR3 sequences, under 80% being singletons. Sequencing was done on a sample of blood. These receptors all stem from a man aged 25-45 years in good health. Each CDR3 is given with its conserved first and last residue. The D gene is left open where the match is weak. Size is stated for part of the rows, as once, few or many counts, or as a class when the clone is expanded.

j_call clone_size v_call d_call cdr3_aa cdr3_nt
TRBJ2-2 NA TRBV28 TRBD2 CASSFQLGLAAINTGELFF TGTGCCAGCAGTTTCCAATTGGGACTAGCGGCGATAAACACCGGGGAGCTGTTTTTT
TRBJ2-2 NA TRBV24-1 TRBD2 CATSDLPMTSAYTGELFF TGTGCCACCAGTGATTTGCCAATGACTAGCGCCTACACCGGGGAGCTGTTTTTT
TRBJ2-4 NA TRBV5-1 TRBD1 CASKITQQGNIQYF TGCGCCAGCAAAATCACCCAACAGGGGAACATTCAGTACTTC
TRBJ2-7 NA TRBV12-3/TRBV12-4 NA CASKPGFGIFNEQYF TGTGCCAGCAAACCGGGGTTCGGCATTTTTAATGAGCAGTACTTC
TRBJ2-2 NA TRBV29-1 NA CSVEDSEGRWDTGELFF TGCAGCGTTGAAGATAGTGAGGGCCGGTGGGACACCGGGGAGCTGTTTTTT
TRBJ2-5 NA TRBV12-3/TRBV12-4 NA CASIITGGETQYF TGTGCCAGCATCATTACGGGGGGCGAGACCCAGTACTTC
TRBJ1-5 NA TRBV6-2/TRBV6-3 NA CASSYRLQKQPQHF TGTGCCAGCAGTTACAGACTTCAGAAACAGCCCCAGCATTTT
TRBJ2-1 few TRBV10-3 NA CAISAGEYNEQFF TGTGCCATCAGTGCAGGGGAATACAATGAGCAGTTCTTC
TRBJ2-1 NA TRBV7-6 NA CASSRWNNEQFF TGTGCCAGCAGCCGCTGGAACAATGAGCAGTTCTTC
TRBJ2-7 NA TRBV9 TRBD1 CAGSVGHRGPYEQYF TGTGCCGGCAGCGTAGGCCACAGGGGGCCCTACGAGCAGTACTTC
TRBJ2-5 NA TRBV5-1 NA CASSLGIRTAEETQYF TGCGCCAGCAGCTTGGGAATAAGGACAGCTGAAGAGACCCAGTACTTC
TRBJ2-1 NA TRBV14 TRBD2 CASSQLASGGTEQFF TGTGCCAGCAGCCAATTGGCTAGCGGGGGGACTGAGCAGTTCTTC
TRBJ1-2 NA TRBV21-1 NA CASTLGRGSAYGYTF TGTGCCAGCACCCTAGGGAGGGGCTCGGCCTATGGCTACACCTTC
TRBJ2-7 few TRBV7-8 TRBD1 CASSLGPPGQAPYEQYF TGTGCCAGCAGCTTGGGGCCACCGGGACAGGCACCCTACGAGCAGTACTTC
TRBJ1-3 NA TRBV4-3 NA CASSQGLTGNTIYF TGCGCCAGCAGCCAAGGACTCACCGGAAACACCATATATTTT
TRBJ2-5 few TRBV20-1 NA CSAPLEGLETQYF TGCAGTGCCCCCCTGGAGGGCCTAGAGACCCAGTACTTC
TRBJ2-7 NA TRBV4-1 TRBD2 CASSVRLAGFYEQYF TGCGCCAGCAGCGTAAGACTAGCGGGGTTCTACGAGCAGTACTTC